This T cell receptor (beta chain) stems from a study of identical twins. The CDR3 consists of 16 residues. Germline V CDR1 and CDR2: DFQATT, SNEGSKA (reference sequence). Trimming took 8 bases from V and 0 from J, leaving 21 bases between them. As to this clonotype: Its antigen is unknown.

TCRdb independently ran MiXCR on the 5' RACE reads; one entry per CDR3 protein. The data contain about 250,000 distinct CDR3 sequences, 6.5% to 9% of them singletons. Regarding the study as a whole: Twin-shared out-of-frame alpha sequences were enriched for low generation probability.

This same sample was also part of a study on yellow fever vaccine responses in identical twins.

The sequenced sample consisted of CD8+ T cells sorted from blood. The TCR was taken from a woman between 18 and 30 years old in good health. V and J are TRBV20-1 and TRBJ2-3; D possibly corresponds to TRBD2 (8 bases). CDR3 region: CSNLREGATSTDTQYF. CDR3 DNA: TGCAGTAACCTTCGGGAGGGGGCCACTAGCACAGATACGCAGTATTTT.